This record looks at one TCR beta chain sequence and its context. The antigen remains undetermined. TCRdb keeps only in-frame clones here, not all; method: immunoSEQ multiplex PCR. This sample has more than 20,000 clones, with around 85% found just once. Stated time point: blood 2 weeks post-SBRT. Treatment indicated: 15 Gy SBRT to primary tumor, nephrectomy 4 weeks later. After SBRT, blood was collected at 2 and 4 weeks, plus baseline. This record belongs to a study of radiation and T cells in renal cell carcinoma. Whole-study context: Nephrectomy followed 15 Gy stereotactic body radiation by 4 weeks. Study conclusions and caveats: From baseline, blood top tumor clonotypes peaked at 2 weeks post-radiation.

Trimming at V came to 6 bases and at J to 6 bases, leaving 13 bases not matched to a gene. CDR1 and CDR2 from the germline V gene are SGHRS and YFSETQ. The CDR3 has 16 amino acids. The gene calls are TRBV5-1 and TRBJ2-3; 10 bases agree with TRBD1. This clonotype originated in a man aged 55-75 years with renal cell carcinoma. The sample here was blood, taken from a patient whose treatment included radiotherapy and nephrectomy. The CDR3 is CASKALGQGVWDTQYF. The CDR3 nucleotides are TGCGCCAGCAAGGCCTTAGGACAGGGGGTTTGGGATACGCAGTATTTT.